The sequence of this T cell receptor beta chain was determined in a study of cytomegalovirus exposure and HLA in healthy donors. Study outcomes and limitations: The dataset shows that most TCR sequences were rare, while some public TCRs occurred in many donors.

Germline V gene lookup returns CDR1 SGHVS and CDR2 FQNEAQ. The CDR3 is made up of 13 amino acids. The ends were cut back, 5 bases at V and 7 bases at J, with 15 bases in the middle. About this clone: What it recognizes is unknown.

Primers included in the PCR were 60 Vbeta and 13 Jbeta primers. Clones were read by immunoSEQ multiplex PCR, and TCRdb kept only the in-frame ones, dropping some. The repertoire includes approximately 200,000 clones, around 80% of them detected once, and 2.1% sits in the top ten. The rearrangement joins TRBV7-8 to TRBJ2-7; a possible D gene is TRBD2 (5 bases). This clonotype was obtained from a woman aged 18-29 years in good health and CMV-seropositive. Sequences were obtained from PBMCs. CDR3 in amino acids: CASSPSRGREQYV. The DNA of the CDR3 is TGTGCCAGCAGCCCTAGCCGAGGGCGGGAGCAGTACGTC.